This TCR beta chain appears in the sequencing data of a study of cytomegalovirus exposure and HLA in healthy donors. This CDR3 contains 15 residues. Germline CDR1 is MNHNS and CDR2 is SASEGT. The V segment lost 6 bases and the J segment 3 bases; nucleotides outside the gene matches: 5. Points from the study as a whole: Within an earlier analysis, most TCR beta V segments proved productive either about 87% or about 30% of the time.

Healthy bone marrow donors made up the donors. Regarding this clone: Its cognate antigen is unknown.

The PCR ran on 60 Vbeta and 13 Jbeta primers. The data were produced by immunoSEQ multiplex PCR, yet TCRdb's version contains in-frame clones alone and is incomplete. The data contain roughly 160,000 clones, over 75% of them seen just once; the ten biggest clones take up under 3%. Specimen: PBMCs. This chain joins TRBV6-1 and TRBJ1-5; 10 bases line up with TRBD1. The receptor was isolated from a male donor in good health and CMV-seronegative. For the CDR3, the DNA is TGTGCCAGCAGCGGGGGGACAGGGGACAATCAGCCCCAGCATTTT. Translating gives CASSGGTGDNQPQHF.